A selection of T cell receptor beta chains follows, all from one sample in a study of blood T cell repertoires in COVID-19. Clones were read by immunoSEQ multiplex PCR, and TCRdb kept only the in-frame ones, dropping some. Of 80,000 to 100,000 clones in the sample, roughly 80% were seen once. The sequenced material came from peripheral blood. These TCRs come from a human donor in a cohort sampled during active COVID-19. Each CDR3 is given with its conserved first and last residue. A D gene is named only where the DNA matches it firmly. Clone sizes are given selectively: once, few, many, or a class where the clone is expanded.

. | TRBJ1-5 | . | TRBV6-6 | CASSRGGSNQPQHF | TGTGCCAGCAGCCGGGGAGGGAGCAATCAGCCCCAGCATTTT
. | TRBJ1-5 | . | TRBV27 | CASSWGEGNQPQHF | TGTGCCAGCAGTTGGGGGGAAGGAAATCAGCCCCAGCATTTT
TRBD2 | TRBJ2-3 | . | TRBV7-3 | CASSLSPMGLAGESHADTQYF | TGTGCCAGCAGCTTAAGCCCAATGGGACTAGCGGGAGAGAGTCACGCAGATACGCAGTATTTT
. | TRBJ1-3 | . | TRBV9 | CASSVGGRSALGNTIYF | TGTGCCAGCAGCGTAGGCGGCAGATCAGCTCTTGGAAACACCATATATTTT
. | TRBJ2-7 | . | TRBV28 | CASSLGQSYEQYF | TGTGCCAGCAGTTTAGGACAGTCCTACGAGCAGTACTTC
TRBD2 | TRBJ2-7 | . | TRBV6-5 | CASSLLADTYEQYF | TGTGCCAGCAGTTTACTAGCGGATACCTACGAGCAGTACTTC
TRBD1 | TRBJ1-2 | . | TRBV18 | CASRTGGNQDGYTF | TGTGCCAGCCGGACAGGGGGAAATCAGGATGGCTACACCTTC
. | TRBJ1-5 | . | TRBV21-1 | CASSWRDQPQHF | TGTGCCAGCAGCTGGAGGGATCAGCCCCAGCATTTT
. | TRBJ2-3 | . | TRBV5-4 | CASSRSGQSTDTQYF | TGTGCCAGCAGCAGGAGCGGGCAAAGCACAGATACGCAGTATTTT
TRBD2 | TRBJ2-5 | . | TRBV7-9 | CASTLAGGGQETQYF | TGTGCCAGTACCCTAGCGGGAGGGGGGCAAGAGACCCAGTACTTC
. | TRBJ1-2 | . | TRBV6-5 | CASIRSQTGNRGYTF | TGTGCCAGCATCCGATCCCAGACAGGTAATCGTGGCTACACCTTC
. | TRBJ1-3 | . | TRBV11-2 | CASSSAGDTIYF | TGTGCCAGCAGCTCCGCCGGGGACACCATATATTTT
. | TRBJ2-7 | . | TRBV6-1 | CASSEQASYEQYF | TGTGCCAGCAGTGAACAGGCCTCCTACGAGCAGTACTTC
. | TRBJ1-4 | . | TRBV25-1 | CASSARLTNEKLFF | TGTGCCAGCAGTGCGCGGTTGACTAATGAAAAACTGTTTTTT
. | TRBJ1-2 | . | TRBV6-6 | CASRQRDTGGLGYTF | TGTGCCAGCAGGCAAAGGGACACTGGGGGATTAGGCTACACCTTC
TRBD1 | TRBJ1-1 | . | TRBV6-4 | CASSPGGQPTEAFF | TGTGCCAGCAGTCCCGGGGGACAGCCGACTGAAGCTTTCTTT
TRBD1 | TRBJ1-1 | . | TRBV3-1/TRBV3-2 | CASSRRTGIEAFF | TGTGCCAGCAGCCGACGGACAGGTATTGAAGCTTTCTTT
. | TRBJ2-7 | few | TRBV9 | CASSVETAITYEQYF | TGTGCCAGCAGCGTAGAGACAGCCATTACCTACGAGCAGTACTTC
. | TRBJ1-2 | . | TRBV6-5 | CATQQGRANYGYTF | TGTGCCACCCAACAGGGCAGGGCTAACTATGGCTACACCTTC
. | TRBJ1-5 | once | TRBV18 | CASSPPGSSGSNQPQHF | TGTGCCAGCTCACCACCAGGGAGTAGTGGGAGCAATCAGCCCCAGCATTTT
TRBD1 | TRBJ1-6 | once | TRBV6-6 | CASSRLDRGGFSPLHF | TGTGCCAGCAGTCGTCTGGACAGGGGCGGGTTTTCACCCCTCCACTTT
TRBD2 | TRBJ2-7 | . | TRBV3-1/TRBV3-2 | CASSQELTSDSYEQYF | TGTGCCAGCAGCCAAGAACTGACTAGCGATTCCTACGAGCAGTACTTC
. | TRBJ2-5 | . | TRBV5-1 | CASSLVGQQETQYF | TGCGCCAGCAGCTTGGTCGGACAGCAAGAGACCCAGTACTTC
TRBD1 | TRBJ1-6 | few | TRBV10-1 | CASSPGQGSPLHF | TGCGCCAGCAGTCCGGGACAGGGGTCACCCCTCCACTTT
. | TRBJ1-2 | . | TRBV18 | CASSPQVDGYTF | TGTGCCAGCTCACCCCAGGTCGATGGCTACACCTTC
. | TRBJ1-5 | . | TRBV21-1 | CASSTDSRYSNQPQHF | TGTGCCAGCAGCACCGACAGCCGCTATAGCAATCAGCCCCAGCATTTT
. | TRBJ1-2 | . | TRBV28 | CASSSLGYTF | TGTGCCAGCAGTTCCCTTGGCTACACCTTC
TRBD2 | TRBJ2-5 | . | TRBV7-2 | CASSLASGRETQYF | TGTGCCAGCAGCTTAGCGAGCGGGAGAGAGACCCAGTACTTC
. | TRBJ2-3 | few | TRBV7-2 | CASSPVGTDTQYF | TGTGCCAGCAGCCCGGTGGGCACAGATACGCAGTATTTT
TRBD1 | TRBJ1-5 | few | TRBV7-9 | CASSPIGTANQPQHF | TGTGCCAGCAGCCCTATCGGGACAGCTAATCAGCCCCAGCATTTT
. | TRBJ2-7 | . | TRBV24-1 | CATSDSAAGEKGEQYF | TGTGCCACCAGTGATTCAGCGGCAGGGGAAAAGGGGGAGCAGTACTTC
. | TRBJ1-1 | . | TRBV6-5 | CASSYIGGNTEAFF | TGTGCCAGCAGTTATATCGGGGGGAACACTGAAGCTTTCTTT
. | TRBJ2-7 | . | TRBV4-1 | CASSQNPTDNEQYF | TGCGCCAGCAGCCAAAATCCGACAGATAACGAGCAGTACTTC
. | TRBJ2-7 | . | TRBV27 | CASSLRSGYEQYF | TGTGCCAGCAGTTTAAGGTCGGGCTACGAGCAGTACTTC
TRBD1 | TRBJ1-5 | . | TRBV7-9 | CASSPGTASNQPQHF | TGTGCCAGCAGCCCCGGGACAGCTAGCAATCAGCCCCAGCATTTT
. | TRBJ1-2 | . | TRBV28 | CASSDYGYTF | TGTGCCAGCAGCGACTATGGCTACACCTTC
TRBD2 | TRBJ2-2 | . | TRBV9 | CASSVGLAGSNTGELFF | TGTGCCAGCAGCGTAGGACTAGCGGGATCCAACACCGGGGAGCTGTTTTTT
TRBD2 | TRBJ2-6 | once | TRBV19 | CASSAGTSSGANVLTF | TGTGCCAGTAGTGCCGGGACTAGTTCTGGGGCCAACGTCCTGACTTTC
TRBD2 | TRBJ2-7 | . | TRBV10-1 | CASRDANSGEYEQYF | TGCGCCAGCAGGGACGCTAATAGCGGGGAATACGAGCAGTACTTC
TRBD2 | TRBJ2-7 | . | TRBV11-3 | CASSLVALAVSYEQYF | TGTGCCAGCAGCTTAGTCGCGCTAGCGGTTTCCTACGAGCAGTACTTC
. | TRBJ1-5 | once | TRBV20-1 | CSASAGGNQPQHF | TGCAGTGCTAGTGCGGGGGGCAATCAGCCCCAGCATTTT
TRBD2 | TRBJ2-6 | once | TRBV5-1 | CASSSGTGTSNSGANVLTF | TGCGCCAGCAGCTCAGGAACCGGGACTAGCAATTCCGGGGCCAACGTCCTGACTTTC
TRBD2 | TRBJ2-3 | . | TRBV7-3 | CASSLVLANSTDTQYF | TGTGCCAGCAGCTTAGTACTAGCGAATAGCACAGATACGCAGTATTTT
. | TRBJ1-1 | . | TRBV2 | CASVRGSQNTEAFF | TGTGCCAGCGTGAGAGGTTCGCAGAACACTGAAGCTTTCTTT
. | TRBJ1-2 | . | TRBV28 | CASTTGGQLNYGYTF | TGTGCCAGCACCACAGGTGGACAACTCAACTATGGCTACACCTTC
TRBD2 | TRBJ2-7 | . | TRBV10-2 | CASSAPSGGSEQYF | TGCGCCAGCAGTGCGCCTAGCGGGGGGAGCGAGCAGTACTTC